The 3 T cell receptor beta chains given below trace back to one sample, sequenced in a study of molecular identifiers for immune sequencing clone quantification. TCRdb recomputed calls from the PCR reads with MiXCR, one row per CDR3 protein. Of under 800,000 distinct CDR3 sequences in the sample, approximately 24% were seen once. Sequencing was done on a sample of naive CD8+ T cells from blood, with Jurkat cell RNA spiked in. Subset indicated: FACS-sorted CD8+CD4-CCR7+CD45RA+ naive T cells. The origin of the receptors is a human donor in good health. Some libraries in this study had Jurkat cell RNA spiked in.

In its sample, this clonotype was seen once. It may be a read error: a sequence one base away is much more abundant. This chain uses TRBV20-1 with TRBJ1-4; tentatively, D is TRBD1 (5 bases). CDR1 and CDR2 (germline): DFQATT, SNEGSKA (reference sequence). The CDR3 loop spans 15 amino acids. This CDR3 is CCAREPRDHNEKLFF. The CDR3 nucleotides are TGCTGTGCTAGAGAGCCCAGGGACCATAATGAAAAACTGTTTTTT.

Points on this clonotype: Given a much more abundant clone one base away, this may be a read error. V is TRBV13 and J is TRBJ2-3; a possible D gene is TRBD1 (5 bases). Trimming took 4 bases from V and 4 from J, leaving 15 bases between them. Germline loops: CDR1 PRHDT, CDR2 FYEKMQ (reference sequence). The length of the CDR3 is 15 residues. The CDR3 sequence is CASSSKGINADTQYF. CDR3 DNA sequence: TGTGCCAGCAGCTCCAAGGGGATTAACGCAGATACGCAGTATTTT.

Notes on this clonotype: This may be a read error: a much more frequent sequence differs by one nucleotide. V and J are TRBV6-2 or TRBV6-3 and TRBJ2-7; TRBD1 might be the D (5 bases). The CDR3 extends over 16 amino acids. Trimming left V 2 bases short and J 0 bases short, with 14 bases between. The germline gives CDR1 MNHEY, CDR2 SVGEGT. CDR3 sequence: CASSYDSLKSSYEQYF. The CDR3, as DNA: TGTGCCAGCAGTTACGACAGCCTAAAGAGCTCCTACGAGCAGTACTTC.